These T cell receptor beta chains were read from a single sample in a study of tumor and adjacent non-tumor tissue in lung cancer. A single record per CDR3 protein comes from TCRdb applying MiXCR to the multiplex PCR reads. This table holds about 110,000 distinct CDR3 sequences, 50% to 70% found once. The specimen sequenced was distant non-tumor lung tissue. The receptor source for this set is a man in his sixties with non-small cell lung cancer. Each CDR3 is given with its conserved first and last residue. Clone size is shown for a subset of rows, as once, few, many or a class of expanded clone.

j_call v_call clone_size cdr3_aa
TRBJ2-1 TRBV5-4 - CASSLEDNGQFF
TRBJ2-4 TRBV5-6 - CATSRRQGLAKNIQYF
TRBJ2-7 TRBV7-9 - CASSQGGTDRLPIYEQYF
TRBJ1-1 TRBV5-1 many CASSLDGTVSEAFF
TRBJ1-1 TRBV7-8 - CASRLDIRNTEAFF
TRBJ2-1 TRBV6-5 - CACSYFPGLAGNGQFF
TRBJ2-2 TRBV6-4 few CASSDASDRGAGELFF
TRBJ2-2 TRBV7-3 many CASSLSRAGELFF
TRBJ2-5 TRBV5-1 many CASSEGLVQETQYF
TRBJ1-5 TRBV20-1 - CSAIISGYSNQPQHF
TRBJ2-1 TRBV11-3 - CASKRSTKSTEQFF
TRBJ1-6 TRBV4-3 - CAISQESQNNSPLHF
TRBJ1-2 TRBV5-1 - CTSSLWTASYGYTF
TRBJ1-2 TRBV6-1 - CASSEWRVRDYGYTF
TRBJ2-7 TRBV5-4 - CANGKEAGTSGEQYF
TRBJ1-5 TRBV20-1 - CSASAGTGDWGNHLQHF
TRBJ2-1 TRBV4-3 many CASSQDPDRSSYNEQFF
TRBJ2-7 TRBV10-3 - CTIRERDSSYERYF
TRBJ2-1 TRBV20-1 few CSAKDPRLAGDLYNEQFF
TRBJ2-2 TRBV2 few CASSEGGTGAGELFF
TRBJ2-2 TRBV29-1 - CSAQRLHLSGELFF
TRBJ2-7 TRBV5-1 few CASSGGPYEQYF
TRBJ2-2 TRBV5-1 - CANSLNQDSTGELFF
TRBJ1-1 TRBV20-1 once CSARDPDRPFGSFF
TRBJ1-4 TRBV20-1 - CSAPTGAENCFF
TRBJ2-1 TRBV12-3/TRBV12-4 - CANSLAGASSYNEQFF
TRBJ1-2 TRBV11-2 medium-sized CASSTDRGLGGYTF